The text below deals with one TCR beta chain. The data originate from a study of cytomegalovirus exposure and HLA in healthy donors. Across the study: The roughly 130 validation repertoires used the same platform as the 666 first-cohort repertoires, a later analysis reported.

Germline V lookup: CDR1 SEHNR, CDR2 FQNEAQ (reference sequence). The CDR3 totals 13 residues. With 5 bases removed from V and 7 bases from J, the gap between germline ends came to 12 bases. Profiled with immunoSEQ multiplex PCR; TCRdb holds only in-frame clones, not every one. The sample has about 110,000 clones; 85% to 90% are singletons. The chain has TRBV7-9 and TRBJ2-1; D is possibly TRBD2 (5 bases). This clonotype originated in a woman aged 25 to 39 in good health and CMV-seropositive. The sequencing input was PBMCs. CDR3 DNA sequence: TGTGCCAGCAGCCCATCACTAGAGAATGAGCAGTTCTTC. Translation gives CASSPSLENEQFF.